This note documents a single T cell receptor beta chain sequence. As yet, its antigen is unknown. Some clones are missing from TCRdb's copy, which holds only in-frame ones; the method was immunoSEQ multiplex PCR. The data show around 72,000 clones, around 86% seen once. CDR1 and CDR2 (germline): SNHLY, FYNNEI. V was trimmed by 2 bases and J by 3 bases, leaving 19 bases between them. This CDR3 has 17 residues. This specimen belongs to a study of T cell responses to AZD1222 COVID-19 vaccine. Points from the study as a whole: White British people made up most donors, females outnumbered males, and clonal diversity was possibly underestimated. CD4 TCRs associated with vaccination spanned spike, dominating at 160-218 and 743-854.

The genes are TRBV2 and TRBJ2-5; D is possibly TRBD1 (6 bases). The origin of this receptor is an adult in good health. Sample: peripheral blood, taken on day 0 of AZD1222 vaccination. CDR3 loop: CASSEWPLGPGEETQYF. The CDR3 coding sequence is TGTGCCAGCAGTGAATGGCCCCTCGGCCCAGGGGAAGAGACCCAGTACTTC.